This TCR beta chain was identified in a study of blood T cell repertoires in COVID-19. Measured with immunoSEQ multiplex PCR; TCRdb has only the in-frame clones, and not every one. In the table there are nearly 350,000 clones, approximately 87% of which are singletons. Germline assignment: CDR1 GTSNPN and CDR2 SVGIG (reference sequence). The CDR3 covers 15 residues. Losses at the gene ends were 5 bases for V and 5 bases for J; bases not matched to a gene: 12. The specimen sequenced was peripheral blood. The receptor was isolated from a woman aged 45-60 years with COVID-19, enrolled during active disease. The gene calls are TRBV30 and TRBJ2-3; 8 bases are shared with TRBD2. CDR3 in amino acids: CAWDGIAGRVDTQYF. The CDR3 nucleotides are TGTGCCTGGGATGGGATAGCGGGACGTGTAGATACGCAGTATTTT.